The clone carrying this T cell receptor (beta chain) was found a few times. Its cognate antigen is unknown. This sample was taken from a study of blood T cells in healthy people across ages. Overall study findings and caveats: Fewer expanded clones and more diversity marked long-lived versus aged donors.

Primers used in a second PCR of roughly 7 to 11 cycles were a sample-barcoded 5' primer and a J-beta primer mix. Using its own MiXCR run on the 5' RACE reads, TCRdb lists one record per CDR3 protein. The table shows around 850,000 distinct CDR3 sequences, with 35% to 40% occurring only once. V shed 2 bases, J shed 0 bases, and the junction held 10 bases outside the gene matches. The CDR3 is made up of 19 amino acids. Drawing of peripheral blood yielded about 10 milliliters from each donor. This rearrangement joins TRBV12-3 or TRBV12-4 to TRBJ2-3, with 11 positions matching TRBD2. Sequenced sample: blood. The sequence derives from a man aged 18 to 30 in good health. For the CDR3, the DNA is TGTGCCAGCAGTTTATCCTCTAGCGGGGGGTCCTATAGCACAGATACGCAGTATTTT. It encodes CASSLSSSGGSYSTDTQYF.